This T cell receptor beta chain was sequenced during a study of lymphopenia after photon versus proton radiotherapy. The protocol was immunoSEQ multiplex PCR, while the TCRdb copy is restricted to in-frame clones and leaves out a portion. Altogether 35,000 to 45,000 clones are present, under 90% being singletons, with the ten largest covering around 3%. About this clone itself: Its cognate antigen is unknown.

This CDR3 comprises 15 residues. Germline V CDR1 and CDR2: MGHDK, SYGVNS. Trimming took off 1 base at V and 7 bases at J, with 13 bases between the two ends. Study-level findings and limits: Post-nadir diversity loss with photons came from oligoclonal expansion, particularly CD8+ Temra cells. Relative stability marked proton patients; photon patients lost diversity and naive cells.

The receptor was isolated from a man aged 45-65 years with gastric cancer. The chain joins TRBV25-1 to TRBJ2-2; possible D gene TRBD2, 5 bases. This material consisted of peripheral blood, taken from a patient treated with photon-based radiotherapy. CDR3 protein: CASSESGRGRGELFF. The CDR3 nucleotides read TGTGCCAGCAGTGAATCCGGACGAGGGCGCGGGGAGCTGTTTTTT.